This T cell receptor beta chain was sequenced in a study of cytomegalovirus exposure and HLA in healthy donors (dated 2017 in TCRdb). Broadly, across the study: According to an earlier analysis of 587 of the donors, 150 million to 200 million T cells yielded over 100 million unique TCR beta sequences and approximately 280 Gb of sequence data. An early release that covered about 600 HLA-typed donors contained around 300 gigabases of sequencing data and tens of millions of unique TCR sequences. Of the roughly 400 genotyped donors, roughly 80% fell in the genetic ancestry cluster associated with self-reported Caucasian donors. The aim of the study was to test whether cataloging public T cell receptors could identify signatures of past pathogen exposure. Using immunosequencing, the study profiled T cell repertoires from around 670 subjects and related those repertoires to cytomegalovirus serostatus. A separate validation cohort of 100 to 150 different subjects was used in addition to the roughly 700-subject first cohort. High-throughput TCR immunosequencing, statistical association of individual TCRs with disease status, and machine learning were combined to predict cytomegalovirus infection status. In a later analysis, previously published TCR beta repertoires from some 640 donors were re-analyzed and high-resolution HLA genotyping was added so that TCR occurrence patterns could be studied. Rather than drawing on any new phenotypic data, the later analysis identified candidate immune exposures from TCR beta sequences and the way those sequences occurred across donors. To decide whether each TCR beta V gene segment behaved as functional or pseudogenic, an earlier analysis of approximately 590 of the donors relied on high-throughput TCR beta sequencing. Alongside the repertoire data, information on donor age, sex, ethnicity and CMV serostatus was compiled. A later genetic analysis used genome-wide SNP genotypes for about 65% of the 666 donors, treating that subset as a discovery cohort. Every repertoire in the discovery cohort had been generated on one and the same sequencing platform. HLA typing included class I and class II loci at four-digit resolution. Typing coverage varied by locus: about 620-630 donors for A, B, C, DRB1 and DQB1; roughly 560 for DQA1; around 610 for DPA1; about 450 for DPB1. Roughly five DR-DQ haplotypes were handled as single units for association and clustering, since linkage in the cohort was strong. On average, 235,054 unique TCR beta nucleotide sequences were sequenced per donor among some 420 genotyped donors of the cohort, with approximately 18% of those sequences being non-productive. The full study reports these points: A further reported finding was that TCR beta sequences accurately predicted the HLA-A and HLA-B alleles for most subjects in the first cohort. Across donors, most TCR sequences were observed very rarely, whereas some public TCRs were present in many individuals. Because counts were too low, roughly 17 rarely observed V segments, including chromosome 9 orphons, were left out of the earlier analysis of approximately 500 of the donors. Because HLA typing was missing for some donors at each locus, association tests included only the typed subset. V-gene and J-gene trimming of TCR beta chains was associated with a missense DCLRE1C variant in a later genetic analysis, and the association was replicated in an independent cohort. Roughly uniform sequencing depth across donors was assumed in presence/absence analyses, although this assumption may not hold. Linkage disequilibrium might explain the correlated functional status among segregating V segments, but an unknown experimental factor could not be ruled out. CMV serostatus was the only immune exposure information available for the cohort. A later analysis found that most CMV-associated TCR beta chains appeared HLA-restricted, with HLA associations seemingly driven largely by CMV exposure. In vitro tests confirmed that three of the cytomegalovirus-associated TCR beta chains recognize cytomegalovirus antigens. In a later analysis, several top co-occurrence clusters were reported to appear linked to parvovirus B19, influenza, CMV and Epstein-Barr virus. Some IMGT-functional V segments, including TRBV6-2 and TRBV6-3, could not be told apart with the 87-base-pair reads, so those segments were excluded. The study gave a list of about 150 TCR beta chains associated with cytomegalovirus. A cluster of highly shared sequence variants was judged likely to represent a technical artifact of the sequencing pipeline. The classifier was reported to diagnose cytomegalovirus status with high specificity and sensitivity in both the original cohort and the validation cohort. According to a later analysis, TCR association rates differed among HLA loci, with DRB1 alleles showing the most associated TCRs and HLA-C alleles showing the fewest. In a later analysis, HLA-associated TCR beta chains showed more clonal expansion and lower generation probabilities than non-associated chains that were equally common. In this cohort, only TCR beta chains were sequenced, and detectable features were limited by the absence of alpha or paired-chain data. An earlier analysis of 450 to 750 of the donors showed that most TCR beta V segments appeared in productive rearrangements either about 87% or about 30% of the time, which broadly matched IMGT annotations. It was suggested by the authors that the approach could potentially be generalized to other disease states and immunological phenotypes. Specific HLA alleles were associated with 15,000 to 20,000 TCR beta sequences at a false discovery rate of 0.05 in a later analysis. According to a later genetic analysis, donors in an Asian-associated ancestry cluster had fewer N-insertions in productive TCRs than the approximately 650-donor mean. Assigning TCR associations to individual alleles was difficult when HLA alleles, especially DR and DQ, strongly co-occurred.

The cohort comprised more than 550 healthy bone marrow donors. At the time of sampling, every cohort member was nominally healthy, though immune exposures that went unrecorded were likely present. The donor tested CMV seropositive and was one of the 289 seropositive cohort members. A peripheral blood sample was collected from each donor, and TCR beta sequencing was performed on peripheral blood mononuclear cells. Genomic DNA extraction from the blood cell samples was performed with the Qiagen DNeasy Blood Extraction Kit. Including the terminal cysteine and phenylalanine, the CDR3 comprises 15 residues. Of all the DNA, just the CDR3 is kept, 45 bases in frame from base 1. Compared with germline, V lacks 3 bases and J lacks 8 bases; bases without a gene match: 9. CDR1 and CDR2, per the germline V gene, are SNHLY and FYNNEI. Regarding this clone: It lacks a known antigen. Qualities for individual bases were not recorded, and no much larger clone is one base off.

The library was produced with the immunoSEQ multiplex PCR assay. For the multiplex PCR, a mixture combining 60 forward primers for TCR Vbeta segments and 13 reverse primers for TCR Jbeta segments was used. The CDR3 region of rearranged TCR beta genes was amplified from genomic DNA by a multiplex PCR assay. The amplified TCR beta libraries were sequenced on the Illumina HiSeq System as 87-base-pair reads. The study's processing was this. Across the 670 or so repertoires, a later analysis counted 80 million or so unique TCR beta chains, roughly 11 million of which were shared by at least two donors. To remove PCR and sequencing errors, raw reads were error-corrected and collapsed into unique sequences using a nearest-neighbor algorithm that merged closely related sequences. To assign V, D and J gene segments, CDR3 sequences were aligned to IMGT reference sequences. For a sequence to be retained, at least a six-nucleotide match to both a V gene segment and a J gene segment was required. Rearrangements were called productive when the CDR3 lacked stop codons and stayed in frame with V and J; all others were non-productive. CDR3 was defined by IMGT convention, running from the second conserved V-encoded cysteine to the conserved J-encoded phenylalanine. Sequences without an unambiguous match to a single V gene segment were excluded from the earlier analysis of approximately 560 of the donors. An earlier analysis of a few hundred of the donors called V segments functional above 56.7% productive rearrangements and segregating when the between-donor standard deviation exceeded 5%. A statistical classification framework was built to diagnose cytomegalovirus status from the catalog of TCR beta chain sequences. In a later analysis, V and J genes were assigned by comparing TCR nucleotide sequences against IMGT/GENE-DB human TR gene sequences. The TCRdist pipeline was used in a later analysis to assign CDR3 sequences and most-parsimonious VDJ recombination scenarios. In a later analysis, each TCR beta chain was defined by its CDR3 amino acid sequence together with its V-gene family, and reads lacking a unique V-gene family were excluded. As a way to deal with suspected cross-contamination and a sequencing artifact, a later analysis dropped hundreds of nucleotide sequences that were highly shared and had low generation probability. For each public chain, a later analysis derived a clonal expansion index from normalized ranks of inferred template counts within each repertoire. In a later analysis, generation probabilities were computed using a VDJ recombination model fitted to out-of-frame rearrangements, and the results were checked against IGoR. In a later analysis, hypergeometric tests were used to score TCR-TCR, TCR-HLA and TCR-CMV co-occurrence, with a repertoire-size bias correction applied to TCR pairs. False discovery rates were estimated in a later analysis by permuting HLA or CMV assignments 20 times. In a later analysis, co-occurring TCRs were grouped using DBSCAN, and TCRdist sequence similarity was added for clustering within HLA-allele-positive subsets. Co-occurrence clustering excluded repertoires with fewer than 30,000 or more than 120,000 public chains, plus five with anomalous nucleotide sharing. TCRdb took over this immuneACCESS table, retaining in-frame rearrangements with V and J assigned. Such tables are incomplete; in checked studies, under half of the missing clones stem from an unresolved V gene, and the remainder is unexplained. V, J and clone size derive from that table, while D and trimming were established from the DNA sequence. Counted in this sample were about 120,000 clones; around three quarters of them appeared once. The biggest ten clones account for 2.7% of the sample.

The receptor was derived from a woman between 35 and 50 years old in good health and CMV-seropositive. The sequence links TRBV2 to TRBJ2-1, with 8 junctional bases fitting TRBD2. Specimen: PBMCs. The nucleotides read TGTGCCAGCAGTGATCGGGGGGGGCCGTCCGATGAGCAGTTCTTC. The translation is CASSDRGGPSDEQFF.